This record covers a single T cell receptor beta chain. Measured with immunoSEQ multiplex PCR; TCRdb has only the in-frame clones, and not every one. The table records around 270,000 clones, about 89% of them present only once. This record belongs to a study of blood T cell repertoires in COVID-19. The CDR3 runs 12 residues. From germline, CDR1 is SNHLY and CDR2 FYNNEI. The ends lost 6 bases at V and 11 bases at J; junction bases unmatched: 7. V gene TRBV2 combines with J gene TRBJ1-5, with TRBD1 matching over 7 bases. The sample comprised peripheral blood. This clonotype originated in a man in his forties with acute or convalescent COVID-19. The CDR3 region has the DNA TGTGCCAGCAGAGACAGGGATATGACCCAGCATTTT. Protein product: CASRDRDMTQHF.